A single sample gave rise to the 13 T cell receptor beta chains below, sequenced in a study of blood T cell repertoires in COVID-19. Repertoires were generated with immunoSEQ multiplex PCR, while TCRdb's copy carries only in-frame clones and drops some. The table records fewer than 450,000 clones, less than 95% of them present only once. The sample was PBMCs or T cells enriched from blood (not recorded which). All receptors derive from a man between 18 and 35 years old who had recovered from COVID-19.

The rearrangement uses TRBV6-6 and TRBJ1-1; tentative D call: TRBD1 (5 bases). The CDR3 is 14 residues long. CDR1 and CDR2 (germline): MNHNY, SVGAGI (reference sequence). With 2 bases removed from V and 6 bases from J, the gap between germline ends came to 13 bases. For the CDR3, the DNA is TGTGCCAGCAGTTACCCAGCCGGGGGGGCTGAAGCTTTCTTT. Protein sequence: CASSYPAGGAEAFF.

The J gene is TRBJ2-1, the V gene TRBV13; TRBD2 matches 12 bases. The V and J ends lost 6 bases and 0 bases, in that order; junction bases with no gene match: 6. CDR3 size: 17 residues. Per germline, CDR1 PRHDT and CDR2 FYEKMQ (reference sequence). The chain's CDR3 is CASSHGLAGSSYNEQFF. CDR3 in DNA: TGTGCCAGCAGTCATGGACTAGCGGGAAGCTCCTACAATGAGCAGTTCTTC.

The chain uses TRBV2 and TRBJ2-3; D is ambiguous. V was shortened by 4 bases and J by 3 bases, with 5 bases between the two germline ends. The CDR3 is made up of 12 amino acids. Germline values: CDR1 SNHLY, CDR2 FYNNEI. The CDR3 loop is CASSATTDTQYF. DNA for the CDR3: TGTGCCAGCAGTGCGACTACAGATACGCAGTATTTT.

This clone was counted a single time. This chain joins TRBV5-1 and TRBJ2-4, with TRBD1 as a possible D gene (6 bases). This CDR3 contains 15 residues. Germline CDR1 is SGHRS and CDR2 is YFSETQ. The V and J ends lost 4 bases and 3 bases respectively, with 14 bases between them. CDR3 DNA sequence: TGCGCCAGCAGCCCCGGGACACTAAACAAAAACATTCAGTACTTC. Translation: CASSPGTLNKNIQYF.

The rearrangement joins TRBV6-6 to TRBJ1-5, with 7 bases lining up with TRBD1. The CDR3 totals 14 residues. J gave up 8 bases and V 6 bases, and 10 bases lay outside the gene matches. Germline V lookup: CDR1 MNHNY, CDR2 SVGAGI (reference sequence). CDR3 loop: CASSPGQRREPQHF. The CDR3 DNA is TGTGCCAGCAGCCCGGGACAGCGAAGGGAGCCCCAGCATTTT.

CDR3: CASSHYTGQRTEAFF. CDR3 nucleotides: TGTGCCAGCAGCCATTATACCGGACAGAGGACTGAAGCTTTCTTT. The V and J genes are TRBV11-2 and TRBJ1-1; possibly TRBD1 for D (6 bases). This CDR3 is built from 15 residues. The V end lost 5 bases, the J end lost 5 bases, and 18 bases lay between the germline ends. Germline-derived CDR1 and CDR2 are SGHAT and FQNNGV.

About this clone itself: Other DNA sequences in this sample translate to the same CDR3. V usage is TRBV4-1 and J usage is TRBJ1-6; 8 nucleotides line up with TRBD1. The CDR3 totals 16 residues. J lost 4 bases, V lost 0 bases, and 2 bases had no gene match. Germline lookup yields CDR1 MGHRA and CDR2 YSYEKL. The CDR3 loop reads CASSQEGQVYNSPLHF. The DNA for the CDR3 is TGCGCCAGCAGCCAAGAGGGACAGGTTTATAATTCACCCCTCCACTTT.

Only a few counts were recorded for this clone. The rearrangement links TRBV19 to TRBJ2-7, with 11 bases lining up with TRBD1. This CDR3 is built from 15 residues. Germline assignment: CDR1 LNHDA and CDR2 SQIVND (reference sequence). V was clipped by 4 bases and J by 0 bases; unmatched bases: 2. The CDR3 DNA sequence: TGTGCCAGTAGTACGGGGACAGGGGGCTCCTACGAGCAGTACTTC. Its protein product is CASSTGTGGSYEQYF.

The rearrangement links TRBV5-4 to TRBJ1-1; D not certain. V was trimmed by 4 bases and J by 6 bases, leaving 10 bases between them. This CDR3 contains 12 residues. CDR1 SGHNT and CDR2 YYREEE come from the germline V gene (reference sequence). CDR3 DNA sequence: TGTGCCAGCAGCCCGGGATACGCTGAAGCTTTCTTT. It is translated as CASSPGYAEAFF. The complete variable domain, with remaining parts taken from reference TRBV5-4 and TRBJ1-1, reads ETGVTQSPTHLIKTRGQQVTLRCSSQSGHNTVSWYQQALGQGPQFIFQYYREEENGRGNFPPRFSGLQFPNYSSELNVNALELDDSALYLCASSPGYAEAFFGQGTRLTVV.

The rearrangement uses TRBV27 and TRBJ2-3; D is possibly TRBD2 (7 bases). Deletions cut 5 bases from V and 3 bases from J, with 18 bases between. CDR1 is MNHEY and CDR2 is SMNVEV in the germline V gene (reference sequence). This CDR3 is 16 amino acids long. CDR3 nucleotides: TGTGCCAGCAGTCCCTATTGGGGGCGGGGGACAGATACGCAGTATTTT. Translated, it gives CASSPYWGRGTDTQYF.

V is TRBV7-9 and J is TRBJ1-6, with D possibly matching TRBD1 (5 bases). The CDR3 has 16 amino acids. Trimming pared 5 bases from V and 7 bases from J, leaving 18 bases between. CDR1 and CDR2 from the germline V gene are SEHNR and FQNEAQ (reference sequence). The DNA of the CDR3 is TGTGCCAGCAGCCCGGGGACTTCGGTGACGAATTCACCCCTCCACTTT. Protein: CASSPGTSVTNSPLHF. The whole variable domain, filled in from reference TRBV7-9 and TRBJ1-6, reads DTGVSQNPRHKITKRGQNVTFRCDPISEHNRLYWYRQTLGQGPEFLTYFQNEAQLEKSRLLSDRFSAERPKGSFSTLEIQRTEQGDSAMYLCASSPGTSVTNSPLHFGNGTRLTVT.

This chain links TRBV25-1 with TRBJ1-1; no reliable D call. V lost 4 bases to trimming and J lost 7 bases, with 13 bases between them. The V gene's germline CDR1 is MGHDK and CDR2 SYGVNS. This CDR3 is 13 amino acids long. The CDR3 here is CASSVSLGGEAFF. The CDR3 DNA reads as TGTGCCAGCAGTGTCTCCTTGGGAGGTGAAGCTTTCTTT.

This chain joins TRBV9 and TRBJ1-1; no clear D gene. Germline V gene sequence: CDR1 SGDLS, CDR2 YYNGEE. The CDR3 loop spans 15 amino acids. With 3 bases removed from V and 0 bases from J, the gap between germline ends came to 12 bases. The CDR3 protein is CASSAREALNTEAFF. In DNA, the CDR3 is TGTGCCAGCAGCGCGAGGGAGGCGTTGAACACTGAAGCTTTCTTT.